This T cell receptor (beta chain) was sequenced for a study of T cells after yellow fever vaccination. The CDR3 is 13 residues long. Germline V lookup: CDR1 MNHEY, CDR2 SVGAGI. With 5 bases removed from V and 10 bases from J, the gap between germline ends came to 15 bases. Each CDR3 protein is one row after TCRdb ran MiXCR on the 5' RACE reads. The profile shows about 310,000 distinct CDR3 sequences, roughly 3.5% of them singletons. This sequence was found in a man between 18 and 35 years old who received the YFV17D yellow fever vaccine. The source material was PBMCs, sampled on the day of the yellow fever booster vaccination. The chain has TRBV6-5 and TRBJ2-1; no firm D call. CDR3 sequence: CASSTTRSGEQFF. CDR3 coding DNA: TGTGCCAGCAGTACCACAAGGTCTGGGGAGCAGTTCTTC.